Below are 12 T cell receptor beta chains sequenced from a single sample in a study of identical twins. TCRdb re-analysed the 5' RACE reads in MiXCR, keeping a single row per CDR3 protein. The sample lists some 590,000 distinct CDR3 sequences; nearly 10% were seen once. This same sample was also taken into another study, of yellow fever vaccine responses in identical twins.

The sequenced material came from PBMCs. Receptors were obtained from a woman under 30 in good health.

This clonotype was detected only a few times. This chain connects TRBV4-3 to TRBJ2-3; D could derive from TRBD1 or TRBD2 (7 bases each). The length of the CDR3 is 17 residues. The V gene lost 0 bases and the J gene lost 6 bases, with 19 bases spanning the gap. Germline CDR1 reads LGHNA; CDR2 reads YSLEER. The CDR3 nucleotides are TGCGCCAGCAGCCAAGATCAGGGGGGAGGGCCGGGTGATACGCAGTATTTT. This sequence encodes CASSQDQGGGPGDTQYF.

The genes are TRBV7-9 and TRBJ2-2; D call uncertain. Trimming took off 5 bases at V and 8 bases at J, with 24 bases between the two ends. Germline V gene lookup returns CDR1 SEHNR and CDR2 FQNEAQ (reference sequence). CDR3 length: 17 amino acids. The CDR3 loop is CASSRSVEIHGRGELFF. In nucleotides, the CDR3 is TGTGCCAGCAGCCGCTCTGTGGAGATACACGGGCGGGGGGAGCTGTTTTTT.

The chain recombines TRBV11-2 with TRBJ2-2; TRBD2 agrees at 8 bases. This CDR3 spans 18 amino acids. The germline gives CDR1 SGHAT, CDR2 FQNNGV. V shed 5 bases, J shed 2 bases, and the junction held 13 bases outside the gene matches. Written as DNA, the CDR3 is TGTGCCAGCAGCCCCCGGTGGGTAGCGGGGTCCAACACCGGGGAGCTGTTTTTT. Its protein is CASSPRWVAGSNTGELFF.

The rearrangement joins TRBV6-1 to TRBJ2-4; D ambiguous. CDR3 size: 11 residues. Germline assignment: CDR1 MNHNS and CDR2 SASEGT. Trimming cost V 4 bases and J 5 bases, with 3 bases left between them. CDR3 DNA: TGTGCCAGCAGTGGTCAAAACATTCAGTACTTC. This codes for CASSGQNIQYF.

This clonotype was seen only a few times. CDR3 nucleotides: TGTGCCAGCAGTTCACTCATAGCCGGCAATGAGCAGTTCTTC. Translating gives CASSSLIAGNEQFF. The chain has TRBV27 and TRBJ2-1, with D uncertain. The V gene lost 4 bases and the J gene lost 6 bases, with 13 bases spanning the gap. CDR1 is MNHEY, CDR2 SMNVEV, per germline (reference sequence). This CDR3 contains 14 residues.

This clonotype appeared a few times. The DNA of the CDR3 is TGTGCCAGCAGTTTATCGATGCCTAGCGGGGACACCGGGGAGCTGTTTTTT. Its protein is CASSLSMPSGDTGELFF. This sequence joins TRBV27 and TRBJ2-2, with 9 bases matching TRBD2. Germline CDR1 and CDR2: MNHEY and SMNVEV (reference sequence). The CDR3 is 17 amino acids. Unmatched junction bases numbered 5, after V lost 0 bases and J lost 3 bases.

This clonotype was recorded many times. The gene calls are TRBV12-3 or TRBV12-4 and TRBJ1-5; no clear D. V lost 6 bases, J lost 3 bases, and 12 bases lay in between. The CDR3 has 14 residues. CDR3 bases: TGTGCCAGCAGACTGGACGGATTCAATCAGCCCCAGCATTTT. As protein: CASRLDGFNQPQHF.

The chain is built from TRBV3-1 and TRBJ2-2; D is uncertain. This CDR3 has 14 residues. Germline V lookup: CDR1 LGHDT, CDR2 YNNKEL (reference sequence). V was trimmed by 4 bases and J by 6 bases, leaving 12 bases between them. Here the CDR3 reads CASSPRLPPGELFF. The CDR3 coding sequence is TGTGCCAGCAGCCCTCGACTCCCCCCCGGGGAGCTGTTTTTT.

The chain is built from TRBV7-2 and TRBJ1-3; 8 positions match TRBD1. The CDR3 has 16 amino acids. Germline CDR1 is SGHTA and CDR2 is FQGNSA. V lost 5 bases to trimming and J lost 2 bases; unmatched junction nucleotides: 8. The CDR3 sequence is CASSVPGQGTGNTIYF. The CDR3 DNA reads TGTGCCAGCAGCGTTCCTGGACAGGGAACTGGAAACACCATATATTTT.

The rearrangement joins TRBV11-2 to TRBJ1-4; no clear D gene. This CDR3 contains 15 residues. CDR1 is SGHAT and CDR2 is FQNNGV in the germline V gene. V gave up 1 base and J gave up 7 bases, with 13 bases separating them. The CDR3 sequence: CASSLVGPVGEKLFF. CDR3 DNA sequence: TGTGCCAGCAGCTTAGTAGGGCCTGTCGGTGAAAAACTGTTTTTT.

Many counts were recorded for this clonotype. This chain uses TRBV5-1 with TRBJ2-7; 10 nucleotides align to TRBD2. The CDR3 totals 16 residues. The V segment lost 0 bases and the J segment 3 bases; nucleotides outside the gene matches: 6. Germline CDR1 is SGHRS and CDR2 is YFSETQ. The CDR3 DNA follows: TGCGCCAGCAGCTTGGGACCTAGCGGGGGTGTCTACGAGCAGTACTTC. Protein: CASSLGPSGGVYEQYF. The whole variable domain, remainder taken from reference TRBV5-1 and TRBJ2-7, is KAGVTQTPRYLIKTRGQQVTLSCSPISGHRSVSWYQQTPGQGLQFLFEYFSETQRNKGNFPGRFSGRQFSNSRSEMNVSTLELGDSALYLCASSLGPSGGVYEQYFGPGTRLTVT.

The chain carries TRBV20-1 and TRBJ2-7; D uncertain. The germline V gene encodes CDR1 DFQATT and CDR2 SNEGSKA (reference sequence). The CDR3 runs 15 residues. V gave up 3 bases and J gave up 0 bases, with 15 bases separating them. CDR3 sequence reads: CSASSMRRASYEQYF. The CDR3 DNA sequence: TGCAGTGCTAGTTCTATGAGAAGAGCCTCCTACGAGCAGTACTTC.